Listed below are T cell receptor beta chains from one sample, sequenced in a study of blood T cell repertoires in COVID-19. Profiled with immunoSEQ multiplex PCR; TCRdb holds only in-frame clones, not every one. Here the sample spans about 160,000 clones, about 90% being singletons. Input material: PBMCs or T cells enriched from blood (not recorded which). The source of these receptors is a woman aged 45-60 years who had recovered from COVID-19. The CDR3 runs from the conserved cysteine through the conserved F or W. Fields, in order: clone size, J gene, V gene, D gene, CDR3 DNA, CDR3 protein. The D gene is left open where the match is weak. The size field is filled for only some rows; it gives once, few, many or a size class.

.,TRBJ2-7,TRBV12-3/TRBV12-4,TRBD2,TGTGCCAGCAGTCCGACTAGCGCCCGCGAGCAGTACTTC,CASSPTSAREQYF
.,TRBJ2-6,TRBV4-2,TRBD1,TGTGCCAGCAGCCACTTGGGACAGCTAGACTCTGGGGCCAACGTCCTGACTTTC,CASSHLGQLDSGANVLTF
.,TRBJ2-1,TRBV6-5,.,TGTGCCAGCAGCCCCCCAGGGTACAATGAGCAGTTCTTC,CASSPPGYNEQFF
.,TRBJ1-1,TRBV7-3,.,TGTGCCAGCAGCCTTCTGGGACACCCGAACACTGAAGCTTTCTTT,CASSLLGHPNTEAFF
few,TRBJ2-1,TRBV6-1,TRBD2,TGTGCCAGCAGTGATCGGTCGACTAGCGGGAGGTGGATGCAGTTCTTC,CASSDRSTSGRWMQFF
.,TRBJ2-5,TRBV7-6,TRBD1,TGTGCCAGCAGCCCGAGATCAGGACAGGGGGAGACCCAGTACTTC,CASSPRSGQGETQYF
.,TRBJ2-1,TRBV7-9,TRBD2,TGTGCCAGCAGCCCCTTGGGTAGCGGGAGGTACAATGAGCAGTTCTTC,CASSPLGSGRYNEQFF
.,TRBJ2-7,TRBV6-5,.,TGTGCCAGCATCTTCCGGGACTTCTCCTACGAGCAGTACTTC,CASIFRDFSYEQYF
.,TRBJ2-5,TRBV7-2,TRBD2,TGTGCCAGCAGCTTAGGACTACTAGCGGGGACACAAGAGACCCAGTACTTC,CASSLGLLAGTQETQYF
.,TRBJ1-2,TRBV24-1,TRBD1,TGTGCCACCAGTGATCCCGACAGGGACTATGGCTACACCTTC,CATSDPDRDYGYTF
.,TRBJ2-7,TRBV28,.,TGTGCCAGCACAAGCGCCTACGAGCAGTACTTC,CASTSAYEQYF
few,TRBJ1-1,TRBV7-9,.,TGTGCCAGCAGCTTGACAGTGACTTCGAACGTTGAAGCTTTCTTT,CASSLTVTSNVEAFF
.,TRBJ2-3,TRBV6-6,TRBD1,TGTGCCAGCACCGACCGGGACAGGGGGACAGATACGCAGTATTTT,CASTDRDRGTDTQYF
.,TRBJ1-1,TRBV10-2,TRBD1,TGCGCCAGCAGTGAGAGGGGGACAGGGAACACTGAAGCTTTCTTT,CASSERGTGNTEAFF
.,TRBJ2-2,TRBV25-1,TRBD2,TGTGCCAGCAGTGCCCGGACTAGCGGGAGAGCCGGGGAGCTGTTTTTT,CASSARTSGRAGELFF
.,TRBJ1-1,TRBV19,.,TGTGCCAGTAGTATTGGGGGAGGGGGTTATCCAACTGAAGCTTTCTTT,CASSIGGGGYPTEAFF